This T cell receptor (beta chain) was identified during a study of PD-L1 blockade in urothelial cancer (TCRdb year 2017). At the level of the whole study: Therapy was started in the mid-2010s for all patients, and atezolizumab 1,200 mg was administered intravenously every 3 weeks. About nine tenths of the roughly 29 patients were identified as males with urothelial cancer of bladder origin, and a prior smoking history was reported by 18 of 29 patients. Patients had an ECOG performance status of 0 or 1 and had received between 0 and 3 prior chemotherapy regimens. Blood samples were analyzed at 3 weeks after treatment start (second dose) and at 6 weeks after treatment start. Blood samples gave a median of roughly 150,000 T cells and tens of thousands of unique TCRs, with a median clonality of 0.080. The study, an exploratory multi-omic analysis, examined somatic, immune and clinical correlates of response to PD-L1 blockade with atezolizumab in urothelial cancer. TCR sequencing covered pretreatment tumor samples and matched, serially collected peripheral blood taken before and after atezolizumab treatment. Durable clinical benefit was defined as progression-free survival longer than 6 months, and TCR features were also tested against progression-free and overall survival. In the same patients who had TCR sequencing, pretreatment tumors also underwent whole exome sequencing and RNA sequencing. Nine patients achieved durable clinical benefit and roughly 20 did not. Pretreatment blood TCR-seq was available for nearly 30 patients, at least one posttreatment blood collection was obtained for approximately 25 patients, and tumor TCR-seq was available for approximately 25 patients.

The CDR3 sequence holds 15 residues, the cysteine and phenylalanine included. Just CDR3 DNA is preserved here, 45 bases in frame from base 1. For CDR1 and CDR2, the germline V gene (reference sequence) lists SEHNR and FQNEAQ. Trimmed from V: 5 bases; trimmed from J: 5 bases; junction bases lacking a gene match: 10. The meaning of the sample's time point label: pretreatment peripheral blood. A cohort of 25 to 30 patients with locally advanced or metastatic urothelial carcinoma, treated at Memorial Sloan Kettering on a trial protocol, was included. Peripheral blood mononuclear cells were collected from each patient pretreatment and during treatment, giving between 1 and 8 total time points per patient. The Qiagen DNeasy Blood extraction kit was used to purify genomic DNA from total PBMCs and tumor samples. PBMCs were collected pretreatment and during treatment and were isolated and stored as previously described.

Summary of the overall study and its limitations: Improved progression-free and overall survival was found to be associated with pretreatment peripheral blood TCR clonality below the median. Greater expansion of tumor-associated TCR clones in peripheral blood 3 weeks after the start of treatment was observed in patients with durable benefit (n of about 20, p = 0.022). Because the sample size was small (n of about 29) and many exploratory analyses were performed, the results are intended to be hypothesis-generating.

Synthetic TCR analog templates were spiked into each PCR so that absolute template abundance could be estimated from read counts. The immunoSEQ assay used bias-controlled V and J gene primers to amplify TCRbeta CDR3 regions from genomic DNA. Sequencing of rearranged TCRbeta segments was performed at approximately 20X coverage. The study's processing was this. Sequencing errors were corrected by clustering, and CDR3s were annotated against IMGT so that V, D and J genes could be assigned. Out-of-frame and stop-codon sequences were excluded, and only productive TCRbeta rearrangements were used in downstream analyses. Clonality was calculated as one minus the Shannon entropy normalized by the log of the number of unique productive sequences. Fisher's exact test with Benjamini-Hochberg correction, using a cutoff of adjusted p below 0.01, was how clones that differed between time points or between blood and tumor were identified. The clones in this table, taken by TCRdb from immuneACCESS, are in-frame only. Not every clone is retained; where verified, under half of the shortfall comes from an unresolved V gene, and the cause of the rest is unknown. D and trimming were read from the DNA, whereas the V and J calls and clone size are those reported in that table. Across this sample there are 55,000 to 85,000 clones, with about 83% seen only once. The ten most abundant clones make up around a tenth of the sample.

This clone appeared a few times. Its cognate antigen has yet to be identified. No per-base quality is available; no much larger clone lies one base away. The sequence was obtained from a woman aged 70-85 years with urothelial cancer. The sequences come from PBMCs, collected around atezolizumab (anti-PD-L1) treatment. The rearranged segments are TRBV7-9 and TRBJ1-1; TRBD1 agrees with 8 junctional bases. The CDR3 sequence is CASSIRTGTDTEAFF. The nucleotides are TGTGCCAGCAGCATTAGGACAGGGACGGATACTGAAGCTTTCTTT.